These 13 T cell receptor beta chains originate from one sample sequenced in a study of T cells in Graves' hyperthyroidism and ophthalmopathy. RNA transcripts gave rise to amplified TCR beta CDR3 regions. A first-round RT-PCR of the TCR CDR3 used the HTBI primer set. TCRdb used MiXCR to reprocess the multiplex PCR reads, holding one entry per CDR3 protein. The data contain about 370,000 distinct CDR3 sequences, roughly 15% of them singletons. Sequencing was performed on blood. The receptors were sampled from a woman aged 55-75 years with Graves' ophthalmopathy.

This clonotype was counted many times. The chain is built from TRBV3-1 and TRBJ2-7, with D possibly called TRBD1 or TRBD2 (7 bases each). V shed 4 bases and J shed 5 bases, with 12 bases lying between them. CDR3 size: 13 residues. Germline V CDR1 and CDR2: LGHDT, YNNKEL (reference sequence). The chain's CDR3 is CASSPRGTDEQYF. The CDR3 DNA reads TGTGCCAGCAGCCCGCGGGGGACAGACGAGCAGTACTTC.

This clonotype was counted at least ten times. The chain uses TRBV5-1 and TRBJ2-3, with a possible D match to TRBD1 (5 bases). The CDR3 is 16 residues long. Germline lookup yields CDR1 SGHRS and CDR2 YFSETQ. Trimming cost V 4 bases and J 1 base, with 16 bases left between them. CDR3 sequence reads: CASSRIRARGTDTQYF. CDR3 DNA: TGCGCCAGCAGCCGCATCAGGGCCAGGGGCACAGATACGCAGTATTTT. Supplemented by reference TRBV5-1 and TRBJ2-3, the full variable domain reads KAGVTQTPRYLIKTRGQQVTLSCSPISGHRSVSWYQQTPGQGLQFLFEYFSETQRNKGNFPGRFSGRQFSNSRSEMNVSTLELGDSALYLCASSRIRARGTDTQYFGPGTRLTVL.

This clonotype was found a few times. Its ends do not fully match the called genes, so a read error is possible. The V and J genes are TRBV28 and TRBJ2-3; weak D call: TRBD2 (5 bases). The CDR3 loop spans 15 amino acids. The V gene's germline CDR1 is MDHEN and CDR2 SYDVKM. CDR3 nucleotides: TGTGCCAGCAGTTTGGCCGCGGGTTTCACAGATATGCAGTATTTT. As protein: CASSLAAGFTDMQYF.

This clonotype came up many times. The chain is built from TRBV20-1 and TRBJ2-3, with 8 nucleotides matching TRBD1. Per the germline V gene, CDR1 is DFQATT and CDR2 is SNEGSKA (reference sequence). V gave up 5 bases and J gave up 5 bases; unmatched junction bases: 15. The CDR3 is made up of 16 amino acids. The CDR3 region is CSAAERLRGQVDTQYF. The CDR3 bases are TGCAGTGCTGCCGAGCGCCTCAGGGGGCAAGTAGATACGCAGTATTTT.

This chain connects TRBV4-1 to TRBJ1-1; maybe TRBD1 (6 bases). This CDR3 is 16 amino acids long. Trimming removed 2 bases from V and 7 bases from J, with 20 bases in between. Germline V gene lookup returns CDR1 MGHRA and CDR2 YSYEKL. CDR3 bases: TGCGCCAGCAGCCAACATAAACAGGGAGGTTTTGGTGAAGCTTTCTTT. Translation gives CASSQHKQGGFGEAFF.

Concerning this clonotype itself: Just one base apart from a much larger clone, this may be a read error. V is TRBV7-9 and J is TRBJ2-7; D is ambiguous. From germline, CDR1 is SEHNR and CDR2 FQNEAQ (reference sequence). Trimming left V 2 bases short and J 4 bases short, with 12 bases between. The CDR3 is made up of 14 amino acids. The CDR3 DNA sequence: TGTGCCAGCAGCTTATTAGGACCTCGGTACGAGCAGTACTTC. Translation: CASSLLGPRYEQYF.

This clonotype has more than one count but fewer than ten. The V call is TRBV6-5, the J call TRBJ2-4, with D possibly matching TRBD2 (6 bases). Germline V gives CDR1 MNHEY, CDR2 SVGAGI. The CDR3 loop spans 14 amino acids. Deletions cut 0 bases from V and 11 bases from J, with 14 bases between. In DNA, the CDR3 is TGTGCCAGCAGTTACTCGAGGGAGGCACAGCTTCAGTACTTC. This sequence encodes CASSYSREAQLQYF.

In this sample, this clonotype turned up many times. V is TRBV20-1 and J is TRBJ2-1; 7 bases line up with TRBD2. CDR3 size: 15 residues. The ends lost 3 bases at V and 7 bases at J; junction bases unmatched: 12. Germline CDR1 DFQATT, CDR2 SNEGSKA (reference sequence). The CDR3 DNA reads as TGCAGTGCTAGGGCCCCTAGCGGTACGGGGAATGAGCAGTTCTTC. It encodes CSARAPSGTGNEQFF.

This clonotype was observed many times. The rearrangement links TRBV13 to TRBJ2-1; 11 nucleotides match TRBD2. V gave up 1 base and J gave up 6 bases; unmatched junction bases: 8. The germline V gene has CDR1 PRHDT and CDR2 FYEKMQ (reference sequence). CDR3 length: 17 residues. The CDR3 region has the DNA TGTGCCAGCAGCTTAGTCCAACTGGGACTAGCGGTCAATGAGCAGTTCTTC. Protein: CASSLVQLGLAVNEQFF.

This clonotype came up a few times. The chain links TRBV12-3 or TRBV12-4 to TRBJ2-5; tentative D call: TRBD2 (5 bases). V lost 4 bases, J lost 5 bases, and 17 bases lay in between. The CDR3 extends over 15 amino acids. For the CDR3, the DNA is TGTGCCAGCAGTTCAACTTCCCGGGAAGTTGAGACCCAGTACTTC. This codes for CASSSTSREVETQYF.

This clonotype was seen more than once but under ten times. The CDR3 region is CASSRGQGGSTEAFF. In DNA form, the CDR3 reads TGTGCCAGTAGTAGGGGACAGGGAGGCTCCACTGAAGCTTTCTTT. The chain employs TRBV19 and TRBJ1-1, with 9 bases that match TRBD1. The CDR3 sequence is 15 residues long. CDR1 and CDR2 (germline): LNHDA, SQIVND (reference sequence). Losses at the gene ends were 4 bases for V and 4 bases for J; bases not matched to a gene: 7.

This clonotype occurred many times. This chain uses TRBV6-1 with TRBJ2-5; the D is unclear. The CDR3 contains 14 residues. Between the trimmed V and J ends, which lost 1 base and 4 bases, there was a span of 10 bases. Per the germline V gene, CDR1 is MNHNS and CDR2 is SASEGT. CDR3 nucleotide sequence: TGTGCCAGCAGTGAAGTAGGCGGTGGAGAGACCCAGTACTTC. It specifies CASSEVGGGETQYF.

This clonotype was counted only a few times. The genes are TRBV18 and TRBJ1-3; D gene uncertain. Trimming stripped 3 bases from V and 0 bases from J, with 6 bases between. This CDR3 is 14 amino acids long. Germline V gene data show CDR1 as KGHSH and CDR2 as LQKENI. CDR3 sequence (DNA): TGTGCCAGCTCACCGCAGGACTCTGGAAACACCATATATTTT. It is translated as CASSPQDSGNTIYF.